The 2 T cell receptor beta chains below come from one sample, sequenced in a study of T-cell memory formation after mild COVID-19 (dated by TCRdb to about 2021). The library relied on 5' RACE. TCRdb names Illumina NovaSeq 6000 as the instrument used. The public reads were reanalyzed by TCRdb: fastp trimming at Q25, MiXCR alignment, in-frame beta chains only. Merged by CDR3 protein, the rows form single entries marked with the most common genes and DNA. The sample has approximately 260,000 distinct CDR3 sequences on record, around 15% of them singletons. Roughly a fifth of the sample is in the top ten clones. Sequencing was carried out using PBMCs or a T cell subset sorted from them (not recorded which). The receptor source for this set is a man aged 18-30 years who had mild COVID-19 (a few samples of this study predate the infection). The sample titles of this study are shuffled in the database, so cell type and time point are left out; the donor was told from shared clones.

In this sample, this clonotype turned up many times. This chain joins TRBV7-2 and TRBJ2-1, with D possibly matching TRBD2 (6 bases). Per the germline V gene, CDR1 is SGHTA and CDR2 is FQGNSA. The CDR3 runs 12 residues. V was shortened by 4 bases and J by 9 bases, with 10 bases between the two germline ends. CDR3 bases: TGTGCCAGCAGCTCCTACGGGGGTGAGCAGTTCTTC. The encoded protein is CASSSYGGEQFF.

This clonotype was recorded a few times. The chain carries TRBV7-8 and TRBJ2-7; 7 nucleotides line up with TRBD2. There are 17 residues in the CDR3. V lost 5 bases to trimming and J lost 4 bases; unmatched junction nucleotides: 17. Germline V gives CDR1 SGHVS, CDR2 FQNEAQ. In nucleotides, the CDR3 is TGTGCCAGCAGCCCGCCACCTCTCGGGCGGGGGTCTTACGAGCAGTACTTC. Protein product: CASSPPPLGRGSYEQYF.